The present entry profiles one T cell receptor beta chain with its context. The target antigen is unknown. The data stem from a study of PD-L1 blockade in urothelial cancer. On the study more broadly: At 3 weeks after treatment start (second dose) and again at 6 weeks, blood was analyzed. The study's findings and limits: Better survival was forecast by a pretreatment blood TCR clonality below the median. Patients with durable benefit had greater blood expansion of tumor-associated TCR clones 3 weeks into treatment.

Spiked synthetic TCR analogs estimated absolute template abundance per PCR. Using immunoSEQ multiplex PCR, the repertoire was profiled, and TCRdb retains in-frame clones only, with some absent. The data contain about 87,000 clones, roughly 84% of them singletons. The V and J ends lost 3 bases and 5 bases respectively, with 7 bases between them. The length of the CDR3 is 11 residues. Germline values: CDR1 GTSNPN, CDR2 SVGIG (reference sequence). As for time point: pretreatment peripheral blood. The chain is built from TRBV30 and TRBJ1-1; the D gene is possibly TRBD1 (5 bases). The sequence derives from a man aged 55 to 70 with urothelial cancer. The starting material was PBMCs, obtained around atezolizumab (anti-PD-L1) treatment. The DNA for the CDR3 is TGTGCCTGGAGGGGGGGGACTGAAGCTTTCTTT. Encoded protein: CAWRGGTEAFF.